A selection of T cell receptor beta chains follows, all from one sample in a study of monozygotic twins with cystic fibrosis. Sequencing was performed with immunoSEQ multiplex PCR; in TCRdb, only in-frame clones are kept and a portion is missing. The sample lists about 30,000 clones, over 80% occurring once. Sample: blood. The source is a girl aged 2 to 9 with cystic fibrosis. Each CDR3 is given without its conserved first and last residue. The order of the fields is J gene, V gene, CDR3 protein.

>TRBJ1-5|TRBV15
ATSRPLDGYSNQPQH
>TRBJ2-3|TRBV7-9
ASSPGTVSTDTQY
>TRBJ1-4|TRBV9
ASSVGGQGLEKLF
>TRBJ2-5|TRBV5-4
ASSLGTGLGKETQY
>TRBJ2-4|TRBV7-9
ASSWDKNIQY
>TRBJ1-1|TRBV2
ASSRIMNTEAF
>TRBJ1-1|TRBV11-2
ASRIARMNTEAF
>TRBJ1-5|TRBV2
ASSAGQVSNQPQH
>TRBJ2-1|TRBV27
ASSYGTGYNEQF
>TRBJ2-3|TRBV4-1
ASSLSGVWG
>TRBJ2-1|TRBV5-6
ASSLVGGLAGEQF
>TRBJ2-5|TRBV10-2
ASSWDRQQETQY
>TRBJ2-1|TRBV18
ASSPLAGDYNEQF
>TRBJ2-2|TRBV6-6
ASSFRTGNTGELF
>TRBJ2-3|TRBV7-8
ASSLTLAGHTDTQY
>TRBJ2-1|TRBV7-9
ASSLGGLEQF
>TRBJ2-3|TRBV5-4
ASSLYPSGSPDTQY
>TRBJ2-3|TRBV4-1
ASSQDPTPPREALY
>TRBJ2-7|TRBV5-4
ASSLSGRTYEQY
>TRBJ2-7|TRBV6-6
ASSSAGAEQY
>TRBJ1-1|TRBV18
ASSPRAFLEISSEAF
>TRBJ2-1|TRBV19
ASSIRLAGSNEQF
>TRBJ1-1|TRBV5-4
ASSLTGGGGTEAF
>TRBJ1-6|TRBV10-3
AISQTGVASPLH
>TRBJ2-3|TRBV5-4
ASSRLAGEKDTQY
>TRBJ2-7|TRBV29-1
SVEGASGRIGEQY
>TRBJ1-1|TRBV2
ASRATTGGPTEAF
>TRBJ1-5|TRBV2
ASSVYADSNQPQH
>TRBJ1-4|TRBV11-2
ASSLDLPGPGGLF
>TRBJ2-1|TRBV6-4
ASSSLAGFNNEQF
>TRBJ2-2|TRBV10-3
AIRGVAGAYTGELF
>TRBJ2-7|TRBV6-5
ASKRFGEQY
>TRBJ2-7|TRBV27
ASSPTGRRYYEQY
>TRBJ2-3|TRBV6-1
ASSDQGPPWPVDTQY
>TRBJ2-7|TRBV5-4
ASSQGGMQY
>TRBJ2-7|TRBV11-2
ASSLDWREETYEQY
>TRBJ1-5|TRBV6-1
ASYNPGQPQH
>TRBJ1-1|TRBV27
ASSLSGVTEAF
>TRBJ2-1|TRBV18
ASSSQNEQF
>TRBJ1-2|TRBV30
AWSGVPYGYT
>TRBJ2-3|TRBV6-5
ASSRQNTDTQY
>TRBJ2-5|TRBV14
ASSQDGIGLEETQY